A selection of T cell receptor beta chains follows, all from one sample in a study of blood T cells in healthy people across ages. In TCRdb, the 5' RACE reads were re-called with MiXCR into one record per CDR3 protein. The table shows about 780,000 distinct CDR3 sequences, with 20% to 30% occurring only once. This same sample was also taken into another study, of T cells of mothers and their children.

The sequencing sample was made of blood. The source of these receptors is a boy aged 5-17 years in good health. Both conserved end residues are part of each CDR3. A D gene is named only where the DNA matches it firmly. Clone size is stated in some rows and not others, as once, few, many or a class when expanded.

clone_size | j_call | v_call | d_call | cdr3_aa | cdr3_nt
few | TRBJ2-6 | TRBV5-1 | TRBD1 | CASSLYRGSGANVLTF | TGCGCCAGCAGCTTGTACAGGGGATCTGGGGCCAACGTCCTGACTTTC
few | TRBJ1-1 | TRBV5-1 | . | CASSFAGTNTEAFF | TGCGCCAGCAGCTTCGCAGGGACGAACACTGAAGCTTTCTTT
once | TRBJ1-2 | TRBV29-1 | TRBD1 | CSVPAGGIYGYTF | TGCAGCGTTCCCGCAGGGGGAATTTATGGCTACACCTTC
. | TRBJ2-7 | TRBV12-3/TRBV12-4 | TRBD2 | CASTILGTRTYEQYF | TGTGCCAGCACTATCCTTGGGACTAGAACCTACGAGCAGTACTTC
few | TRBJ2-5 | TRBV2 | . | CAIAREKFETQCF | TGTGCCATCGCCAGGGAGAAGTTTGAGACCCAGTGCTTC
many | TRBJ2-3 | TRBV4-1 | TRBD2 | CASSPGLAGSSTDTQYF | TGCGCCAGCAGCCCGGGACTAGCGGGGAGTAGCACAGATACGCAGTATTTT
. | TRBJ2-5 | TRBV6-2/TRBV6-3 | TRBD2 | CASSYGSGGVVVTQYF | TGTGCCAGCAGTTACGGTAGCGGGGGGGTGGTTGTGACCCAGTACTTC
few | TRBJ2-1 | TRBV7-9 | . | CASSSPWRGWYNEQFF | TGTGCCAGCAGCTCCCCCTGGCGGGGCTGGTACAATGAGCAGTTCTTC
. | TRBJ2-7 | TRBV5-1 | . | CASSPQQLKQYF | TGCGCCAGCAGCCCCCAACAGTTGAAGCAGTACTTC
. | TRBJ2-1 | TRBV20-1 | TRBD1 | CSASIRQGPRTVEQFF | TGCAGTGCTTCAATACGACAGGGGCCAAGGACTGTGGAGCAGTTCTTC
. | TRBJ1-5 | TRBV7-9 | . | CASSLGGEKNQPQHF | TGTGCCAGCAGCTTAGGAGGAGAGAAAAATCAGCCCCAGCATTTT
once | TRBJ2-5 | TRBV14 | . | CASRLGGLNSETQYF | TGTGCCAGCAGGCTCGGGGGCCTCAATTCAGAGACCCAGTACTTC
. | TRBJ2-7 | TRBV5-1 | . | CASSPTGSQYEQYF | TGCGCCAGCAGCCCAACCGGGAGCCAGTACGAGCAGTACTTC
. | TRBJ2-4 | TRBV3-1 | TRBD1 | CASSQGGGKDIQYF | TGTGCCAGCAGCCAAGGAGGGGGCAAAGACATTCAGTACTTC
. | TRBJ2-1 | TRBV6-5 | . | CASSYAAKQFF | TGTGCCAGCAGTTATGCGGCAAAGCAGTTCTTC
. | TRBJ1-2 | TRBV5-1 | TRBD1 | CASSPGQGNGYTF | TGCGCCAGCAGCCCGGGACAGGGGAATGGCTACACCTTC
. | TRBJ1-5 | TRBV4-1 | . | CASSQEGFGDQPQHF | TGCGCCAGCAGCCAAGAGGGGTTTGGGGATCAGCCCCAGCATTTT
. | TRBJ2-7 | TRBV6-5 | . | CASTRVLGYEQYF | TGTGCCAGCACCCGAGTGCTGGGCTACGAGCAGTACTTC
. | TRBJ1-1 | TRBV3-1 | TRBD1 | CASSHETGKAFF | TGTGCCAGCAGCCATGAGACAGGGAAAGCTTTCTTT
few | TRBJ1-6 | TRBV7-9 | TRBD1 | CASSSTGTGNSPLHF | TGTGCCAGCAGCTCAACCGGGACAGGGAATTCACCCCTCCACTTT
. | TRBJ2-1 | TRBV5-1 | TRBD1 | CASTGQDNEQFF | TGCGCCAGCACGGGACAGGACAATGAGCAGTTCTTC
few | TRBJ2-7 | TRBV2 | . | CASSVGTLTYEQYF | TGTGCCAGCAGTGTGGGGACACTTACCTACGAGCAGTACTTC
. | TRBJ2-7 | TRBV20-1 | . | CSARPGVGNEQYF | TGCAGTGCTAGACCTGGGGTTGGGAACGAGCAGTACTTC
. | TRBJ2-3 | TRBV21-1 | . | CASSKGGRFTDTQYF | TGTGCCAGCAGCAAAGGCGGACGGTTCACAGATACGCAGTATTTT
. | TRBJ2-1 | TRBV9 | TRBD1 | CASSVFPGTGSNEQFF | TGTGCCAGCAGCGTTTTCCCCGGGACAGGGAGCAATGAGCAGTTCTTC
. | TRBJ2-2 | TRBV2 | . | CASSETREELFF | TGTGCCAGCAGTGAAACGAGAGAGGAGCTGTTTTTT
. | TRBJ2-2 | TRBV10-3 | . | CAIRGYTGELFF | TGTGCCATCAGAGGATACACCGGGGAGCTGTTTTTT
. | TRBJ2-7 | TRBV15 | . | CATSRDFGTTEQYF | TGTGCCACCAGCAGAGATTTTGGCACGACGGAGCAGTACTTC
. | TRBJ2-7 | TRBV7-9 | TRBD1 | CASSPIPDRPFNEQYF | TGTGCCAGCAGCCCGATCCCGGACAGGCCTTTTAACGAGCAGTACTTC
. | TRBJ1-5 | TRBV7-3 | . | CASSTGQPGQPQHF | TGTGCCAGCAGCACCGGACAGCCCGGTCAGCCCCAGCATTTT
. | TRBJ2-7 | TRBV20-1 | TRBD1 | CSARTGIRHEQYF | TGCAGTGCTAGGACAGGGATAAGGCACGAGCAGTACTTC
. | TRBJ2-7 | TRBV14 | TRBD1 | CASSKVGQGFYEQYF | TGTGCCAGCAGCAAAGTGGGACAGGGTTTCTACGAGCAGTACTTC
. | TRBJ2-2 | TRBV7-8 | TRBD1 | CASRATGSGTGELFF | TGTGCCAGCAGAGCGACAGGGAGTGGGACCGGGGAGCTGTTTTTT
. | TRBJ2-5 | TRBV18 | TRBD1 | CASSPRTGEAETQYF | TGTGCCAGCTCACCACGGACAGGGGAGGCAGAGACCCAGTACTTC
. | TRBJ1-6 | TRBV6-1 | . | CASNRDRRNSPLHF | TGTGCCAGCAACCGAGACAGGCGGAATTCACCCCTCCACTTT
few | TRBJ2-5 | TRBV20-1 | TRBD1 | CSADRGPQETQYF | TGCAGTGCTGACAGGGGGCCCCAAGAGACCCAGTACTTC
. | TRBJ2-5 | TRBV10-3 | . | CAISESVRQETQYF | TGTGCCATCAGTGAGTCAGTCAGGCAAGAGACCCAGTACTTC
many | TRBJ2-7 | TRBV7-9 | . | CASSFAGDEQYF | TGTGCCAGCAGCTTCGCAGGGGACGAGCAGTACTTC
. | TRBJ2-5 | TRBV7-6 | . | CASSSRGAVEETQYF | TGTGCCAGCAGCTCCCGGGGCGCGGTGGAGGAGACCCAGTACTTC
few | TRBJ2-7 | TRBV13 | . | CASSHLGYEQYF | TGTGCCAGCAGCCATCTAGGCTACGAGCAGTACTTC
few | TRBJ2-3 | TRBV12-3/TRBV12-4 | . | CASSLYASATIYTQYF | TGTGCCAGCAGTTTATACGCTAGCGCCACAATTTATACGCAGTATTTT
many | TRBJ2-7 | TRBV7-9 | . | CASSLGPGNEQYF | TGTGCCAGCAGCTTAGGTCCGGGGAACGAGCAGTACTTC
few | TRBJ1-3 | TRBV5-6 | . | CASSLAPRAGGRNTIYF | TGTGCCAGCAGCTTGGCCCCACGGGCGGGTGGCCGAAACACCATATATTTT
many | TRBJ2-1 | TRBV7-2 | . | CASSLGQRLNEQFF | TGTGCCAGCAGCTTAGGCCAGAGATTAAATGAGCAGTTCTTC
. | TRBJ2-7 | TRBV5-5 | TRBD1 | CASTLGQGPSYEQYF | TGTGCCAGCACCCTGGGACAGGGACCATCCTACGAGCAGTACTTC
. | TRBJ2-5 | TRBV4-2 | TRBD2 | CASSKTSGGSEETQYF | TGTGCCAGCAGCAAGACTAGCGGGGGCTCGGAGGAGACCCAGTACTTC
few | TRBJ1-4 | TRBV12-3/TRBV12-4 | . | CASSFLREKLFF | TGTGCCAGCAGTTTTTTAAGAGAAAAACTGTTTTTT